The 25 T cell receptor beta chains below come from one sample, sequenced in a study of T-cell reconstitution after alpha-beta-depleted transplantation in children. Unique molecular identifiers were incorporated into the prepared TCRbeta library. TCRdb processed the PCR reads anew with MiXCR; each CDR3 protein has one entry. The table has just over 350,000 distinct CDR3 sequences, roughly 13% seen once. Source: PBMCs, taken from the stem cell graft. Every receptor here comes from a human donor who donated a stem cell graft to a child with Fanconi anemia.

The CDR3 DNA is TGCGCCAGCAGCTTGAGGGACAGCAACACTGAAGCTTTCTTT. It encodes CASSLRDSNTEAFF. The chain carries TRBV5-1 and TRBJ1-1; 7 nucleotides match TRBD1. Losses at the gene ends were 1 base for V and 2 bases for J; bases not matched to a gene: 2. The CDR3 is 14 amino acids. Germline V lookup: CDR1 SGHRS, CDR2 YFSETQ.

CDR3 nucleotide sequence: TGTGCCACCAGCAGAGCCGGACAGACGGGAAACACCATATATTTT. Protein: CATSRAGQTGNTIYF. The chain is built from TRBV15 and TRBJ1-3; possible D gene TRBD1, 6 bases. Trimming took off 1 base at V and 4 bases at J, with 11 bases between the two ends. This CDR3 is 15 amino acids long. Germline V gives CDR1 LNHNV, CDR2 YYDKDF (reference sequence).

This clonotype showed up many times. The chain joins TRBV7-6 to TRBJ2-7; TRBD2 matches at 7 bases. The J segment lost 8 bases and the V segment lost 0 bases, leaving 4 bases of the junction unmatched. Germline-derived CDR1 and CDR2 are SGHVS and FNYEAQ. This CDR3 has 13 amino acids. CDR3 residues: CASSLAWGGQQYV. Written as DNA, the CDR3 is TGTGCCAGCAGCTTAGCGTGGGGGGGACAGCAGTACGTC.

This clonotype was detected many times. This chain links TRBV5-1 with TRBJ2-7, with a possible D match to TRBD1 (6 bases). CDR1 and CDR2 from the germline V gene are SGHRS and YFSETQ. With 1 base removed from V and 2 bases from J, the gap between germline ends came to 10 bases. The CDR3 runs 14 residues. CDR3 in amino acids: CASSLTQGAYEQYF. CDR3 bases: TGCGCCAGCAGCTTGACACAGGGCGCCTACGAGCAGTACTTC.

This clonotype has more than one count but fewer than ten. The V and J genes are TRBV7-8 and TRBJ2-7; no reliable D call. The CDR3 spans 14 residues. V was shortened by 2 bases and J by 3 bases, with 11 bases between the two germline ends. Germline values: CDR1 SGHVS, CDR2 FQNEAQ. CDR3 sequence: CASSLSQIDYEQYF. The DNA of the CDR3 is TGTGCCAGCAGCTTATCACAGATCGACTACGAGCAGTACTTC.

This clonotype was counted only a few times. This chain joins TRBV7-2 and TRBJ2-7, with a weak D call TRBD2 (5 bases). The CDR3 length is 14 residues. Trimming pared 1 base from V and 2 bases from J, leaving 9 bases between. Germline CDR1 SGHTA, CDR2 FQGNSA. The CDR3 loop is CASSLGTRAYEQYF. The CDR3 DNA follows: TGTGCCAGCAGCTTAGGGACTCGAGCCTACGAGCAGTACTTC.

The chain recombines TRBV6-1 with TRBJ1-4; 10 bases match TRBD1. J was trimmed by 13 bases and V by 5 bases; bases with no gene match: 13. CDR1 is MNHNS and CDR2 is SASEGT in the germline V gene. The CDR3 has 15 amino acids. The CDR3 DNA reads as TGTGCCAGCAGTACAGCGGACAGGGGGAGAGGGGTACTGTTTTTT. Translation gives CASSTADRGRGVLFF.

V gene TRBV5-6 combines with J gene TRBJ1-1; D gene uncertain. The CDR3 runs to 13 residues. CDR1 SGHDT and CDR2 YYEEEE come from the germline V gene. The V gene lost 7 bases and the J gene lost 8 bases, with 18 bases spanning the gap. The CDR3 coding sequence is TGTGCCAGCGGCCGCCTCGGGATGATAGAAGCTTTCTTT. Amino acid sequence: CASGRLGMIEAFF.

The V and J genes are TRBV6-1 and TRBJ2-2; 10 nucleotides match TRBD1. The CDR3 is 15 amino acids. Germline V gene sequence: CDR1 MNHNS, CDR2 SASEGT. V was clipped by 11 bases and J by 0 bases; unmatched bases: 6. CDR3 nucleotide sequence: TGTGCCGGCGACAGGGGGCCTGCGAACACCGGGGAGCTGTTTTTT. This encodes CAGDRGPANTGELFF.

This clonotype showed up just a few times. The chain has TRBV12-3 or TRBV12-4 and TRBJ2-3; 8 nucleotides agree with TRBD2. The CDR3 extends over 14 amino acids. V gave up 7 bases and J gave up 5 bases; unmatched junction bases: 8. CDR3 coding DNA: TGTGCCAGCAATTCCGGGGGGGCAGGAGATACGCAGTATTTT. Its protein product is CASNSGGAGDTQYF.

This clonotype came up many times. The chain recombines TRBV4-1 with TRBJ1-4; a weak D match, TRBD1 (5 bases). The V end lost 5 bases, the J end lost 7 bases, and 14 bases lay between the germline ends. The CDR3 runs 14 residues. Per germline, CDR1 MGHRA and CDR2 YSYEKL. The CDR3 region is CASSYRTGGEKLFF. Written as DNA, the CDR3 is TGCGCCAGCAGCTACCGTACGGGGGGTGAAAAACTGTTTTTT.

The V and J genes are TRBV12-3 or TRBV12-4 and TRBJ2-5; perhaps D is TRBD1 or TRBD2 (5 bases each). The V and J ends lost 7 bases and 0 bases respectively, with 12 bases between them. This CDR3 has 14 residues. The CDR3 here is CASTRDGNQETQYF. CDR3 DNA: TGTGCCAGCACTCGGGACGGCAACCAAGAGACCCAGTACTTC.

This rearrangement joins TRBV28 to TRBJ1-6; D is uncertain. Trimming took off 2 bases at V and 7 bases at J, with 9 bases between the two ends. Germline V lookup: CDR1 MDHEN, CDR2 SYDVKM. CDR3 length equals 14 residues. CDR3 residues: CASSLIGVNSPLHF. CDR3 DNA sequence: TGTGCCAGCAGTTTAATCGGCGTCAATTCACCCCTCCACTTT.

At least ten counts were recorded for this clonotype. The rearrangement joins TRBV29-1 to TRBJ2-7, with D unclear. Germline CDR1 is SQVTM and CDR2 is ANQGSEA. The CDR3 totals 14 residues. V shed 4 bases and J shed 0 bases, with 13 bases lying between them. The CDR3, as DNA: TGCAGCGTTGTGGCGAGAAGCAGCTCCTACGAGCAGTACTTC. It codes for CSVVARSSSYEQYF.

The V gene is TRBV6-2 or TRBV6-3, the J gene TRBJ2-4, with TRBD1 identical over 7 bases. Germline V CDR1 and CDR2: MNHEY, SVGEGT. This CDR3 spans 15 amino acids. J gave up 0 bases and V 6 bases, and 5 bases lay outside the gene matches. The CDR3 sequence is CASRDRDLAKNIQYF. CDR3 coding DNA: TGTGCCAGCAGAGACAGGGATCTAGCCAAAAACATTCAGTACTTC.

V is TRBV9 and J is TRBJ1-2, with 8 bases matching TRBD1. CDR3 length: 16 residues. V was clipped by 5 bases and J by 0 bases; unmatched bases: 9. Germline V gene lookup returns CDR1 SGDLS and CDR2 YYNGEE. CDR3 coding DNA: TGTGCCAGCAGTGGACCGGGACAGGTCGCTAACTATGGCTACACCTTC. It translates to CASSGPGQVANYGYTF.

This clonotype was counted between two and nine times. V usage is TRBV7-6 and J usage is TRBJ2-1; D is unresolved. Deletions cut 0 bases from V and 5 bases from J, with 8 bases between. Germline V gene data show CDR1 as SGHVS and CDR2 as FNYEAQ. CDR3 size: 14 residues. The CDR3 protein is CASSLAATHNEQFF. The CDR3 DNA reads as TGTGCCAGCAGCTTAGCAGCTACCCACAATGAGCAGTTCTTC. Complete variable domain (other parts from reference TRBV7-6 and TRBJ2-1): GAGVSQSPRYKVTKRGQDVALRCDPISGHVSLYWYRQALGQGPEFLTYFNYEAQQDKSGLPNDRFSAERPEGSISTLTIQRTEQRDSAMYRCASSLAATHNEQFFGPGTRLTVL.

This clonotype was seen at least ten times. The chain links TRBV28 to TRBJ2-7; D is possibly TRBD1 or TRBD2 (5 bases each). CDR3 length: 15 residues. V was shortened by 5 bases and J by 3 bases, with 17 bases between the two germline ends. The germline gives CDR1 MDHEN, CDR2 SYDVKM. CDR3 bases: TGTGCCAGCAGTGGCCCGGGGCCAGGGAGCTACGAGCAGTACGTC. Translating gives CASSGPGPGSYEQYV.

This clonotype was seen repeatedly, ten times or more. V is TRBV3-1 and J is TRBJ2-1, with D maybe TRBD2 (5 bases). CDR1 is LGHDT, CDR2 YNNKEL, per germline (reference sequence). Trimming took 0 bases from V and 1 from J, leaving 7 bases between them. CDR3 length: 15 residues. The CDR3 sequence is CASSQDGGSYNEQFF. DNA of the CDR3: TGTGCCAGCAGCCAAGATGGCGGGTCCTACAATGAGCAGTTCTTC.

This clonotype was found many times. This chain connects TRBV18 to TRBJ1-2, with D unresolved. CDR3 length equals 14 residues. Germline V gene data show CDR1 as KGHSH and CDR2 as LQKENI. V lost 2 bases and J lost 4, with 11 bases in between. CDR3 protein: CASSPSTSTYGYTF. CDR3 DNA sequence: TGTGCCAGCTCACCAAGTACCTCAACCTATGGCTACACCTTC. The variable domain in full, completed from reference TRBV18 and TRBJ1-2, reads NAGVMQNPRHLVRRRGQEARLRCSPMKGHSHVYWYRQLPEEGLKFMVYLQKENIIDESGMPKERFSAEFPKEGPSILRIQQVVRGDSAAYFCASSPSTSTYGYTFGSGTRLTVV.

The chain is built from TRBV10-3 and TRBJ2-3; weak D call: TRBD1 (7 bases). Germline CDR1 reads ENHRY; CDR2 reads SYGVKD. The ends were cut back, 11 bases at V and 2 bases at J, with 14 bases in the middle. This CDR3 contains 13 residues. CDR3 region: CAAAGQFTDTQYF. CDR3 DNA sequence: TGTGCCGCCGCGGGACAGTTCACAGATACGCAGTATTTT.

The DNA for the CDR3 is TGCGCCAGCAGCCCGGGGGGGCCTGACACCGGGGAGCTGTTTTTT. Translation: CASSPGGPDTGELFF. The V gene is TRBV4-3, the J gene TRBJ2-2, with 8 bases that match TRBD2. This CDR3 has 15 residues. After removal of 4 bases from V and 3 bases from J, the junction contained 4 bases not matched to a gene. Germline CDR1 is LGHNA and CDR2 is YSLEER.

This clonotype was detected only a few times. The chain uses TRBV7-8 and TRBJ2-2, with D tentatively TRBD2 (7 bases). With 1 base removed from V and 9 bases from J, the gap between germline ends came to 18 bases. The CDR3 is made up of 16 amino acids. Germline CDR1 and CDR2: SGHVS and FQNEAQ. The CDR3 spells CASSLGAGAPGWELFF. The CDR3, as DNA: TGTGCCAGCAGCTTAGGGGCGGGGGCCCCGGGGTGGGAGCTGTTTTTT.

On this clonotype itself: One end of the junction is discordant with germline, which a read error may explain. The rearrangement links TRBV3-1 to TRBJ1-3, with D hard to call. The germline V gene encodes CDR1 LGHDT and CDR2 YNNKEL (reference sequence). This CDR3 contains 19 residues. CDR3 amino acids: CTSSLALGATLISGNTIYF. CDR3 DNA sequence: TGTACCAGCAGTTTAGCGCTGGGAGCGACCTTGATCTCTGGAAACACCATATATTTT.

Details on this clonotype: A much larger clone differs from this one at a single base, so this may be a read error. The chain is built from TRBV20-1 and TRBJ1-2, with D unresolved. The CDR3 covers 14 residues. Germline lookup yields CDR1 DFQATT and CDR2 SNEGSKA (reference sequence). CDR3 sequence: CCAIPLSDGGGYTF. CDR3 sequence (DNA): TGCTGTGCTATTCCGTTATCGGATGGAGGGGGCTACACCTTC.